In its sample, the clone carrying this TCR beta chain was seen a few times. The source of the sample is a study of CD8+ T cells in alopecia areata. Extraction of RNA preceded its reverse transcription into cDNA, which served as the sequencing template. The protocol was immunoSEQ multiplex PCR, while the TCRdb copy is restricted to in-frame clones and leaves out a portion. Seen here are a few hundred thousand clones, just over 55% observed once, and the top ten hold approximately 4.9%. This CDR3 spans 15 amino acids. Germline CDR1 reads LNHDA; CDR2 reads SQIVND (reference sequence). Trimming removed 3 bases from V and 0 bases from J; junction bases left unmatched: 3. Sorting of CD4+ and CD8+ T cells was performed on PBMCs.

Specimen: CD8+ T cells sorted from blood. The chain uses TRBV19 and TRBJ1-1, with TRBD1 matching 8 bases. The sequence derives from a human donor in good health. The CDR3 spells CASSMAGGMNTEAFF. CDR3 DNA: TGTGCCAGTAGTATGGCAGGGGGCATGAACACTGAAGCTTTCTTT.